The clone carrying this T cell receptor beta chain was seen at least ten times. What it binds is unknown. The CDR3 is made up of 15 amino acids. Trimming at V came to 0 bases and at J to 6 bases, leaving 8 bases not matched to a gene. Germline CDR1 and CDR2: SQVTM and ANQGSEA. Molecules of cDNA were individually given unique molecular identifiers that were attached to them. TCRdb recomputed calls from the 5' RACE reads with MiXCR, one row per CDR3 protein. The table lists more than 45,000 distinct CDR3 sequences, roughly 12% of them singletons. The sample belongs to a study of early T cells in non-severe SARS-CoV-2 infection. Overall study context: Sequencing of bulk RNA from unsorted whole blood was done, without chain pairing. Overall study findings and caveats: VDJdb matches were skewed toward anti-spike CD8 T cell responses.

Sequencing used whole blood. J is TRBJ2-1 and V is TRBV29-1; 7 bases match TRBD2. This clonotype originated in an adult who was a healthcare worker with PCR-confirmed SARS-CoV-2 infection or an uninfected control (not recorded which). As DNA, the CDR3 is TGCAGCGTTGAAGATGGCGGGAGAGGGGCCAATGAGCAGTTCTTC. Protein: CSVEDGGRGANEQFF.